The 27 T cell receptor beta chains below were found in one sample sequenced in a study of shared clonotypes between healthy human individuals. The data were produced by immunoSEQ multiplex PCR, yet TCRdb's version contains in-frame clones alone and is incomplete. The sample records around 1.5 million clones, around 98% being singletons. The sample consisted of naive CD4+ T cells sorted from blood. Subset indicated: CD45RA+ positively selected. These receptors were collected from a man aged 25-45 years in good health.

The chain employs TRBV2 and TRBJ2-2, with a tentative D call TRBD1 (6 bases). Germline V lookup: CDR1 SNHLY, CDR2 FYNNEI. Trimming left V 4 bases short and J 5 bases short, with 8 bases between. The CDR3 covers 13 residues. The CDR3 loop reads CASSGQATGELFF. For the CDR3, the DNA is TGTGCCAGCAGTGGACAGGCGACCGGGGAGCTGTTTTTT.

The chain employs TRBV5-1 and TRBJ1-4; D is unclear. The CDR3 totals 17 residues. Trimming shortened V by 0 bases and J by 0 bases, and 12 bases separated the two germline ends. Germline CDR1 reads SGHRS; CDR2 reads YFSETQ. The CDR3: CASSLGSMGATNEKLFF. The CDR3 region has the DNA TGCGCCAGCAGCTTGGGGAGTATGGGCGCAACTAATGAAAAACTGTTTTTT.

V is TRBV11-2 and J is TRBJ2-5; 9 bases are shared with TRBD1. The germline V gene has CDR1 SGHAT and CDR2 FQNNGV. CDR3 length: 14 residues. Trimming took 3 bases from V and 5 from J; bases not matched to a gene: 4. The CDR3 protein is CASSFTGGGETQYF. The CDR3 coding sequence is TGTGCCAGCAGCTTCACAGGGGGCGGGGAGACCCAGTACTTC.

CDR3 residues: CASSGLASDTQYF. CDR3 DNA: TGTGCCAGCAGCGGGCTAGCTTCAGATACGCAGTATTTT. V and J are TRBV9 and TRBJ2-3; D might be TRBD2 (5 bases). Germline V gives CDR1 SGDLS, CDR2 YYNGEE. The CDR3 covers 13 residues. V was shortened by 3 bases and J by 4 bases, with 9 bases between the two germline ends.

With regard to this clone: Distinct nucleotide sequences in the sample also encode this CDR3. The V gene is TRBV5-1, the J gene TRBJ2-5; D not certain. The V and J ends lost 2 bases and 2 bases respectively, with 7 bases between them. Germline V gene data show CDR1 as SGHRS and CDR2 as YFSETQ. CDR3 length: 13 residues. The CDR3 coding sequence is TGCGCCAGCAGCTTTGGGGTTCAAGAGACCCAGTACTTC. This gives the protein CASSFGVQETQYF.

V usage is TRBV10-3 and J usage is TRBJ2-2, with D maybe TRBD1 (5 bases). CDR1 and CDR2 from the germline V gene are ENHRY and SYGVKD. CDR3 length equals 15 residues. V was pared by 6 bases and J by 6 bases, with 17 bases between. The CDR3 here is CAIRYGHANAGELFF. For the CDR3, the DNA is TGTGCCATCAGATACGGACACGCTAACGCCGGGGAGCTGTTTTTT.

The rearrangement uses TRBV6-5 and TRBJ2-7; no reliable D call. The CDR3 is 15 amino acids. Trimming pared 0 bases from V and 3 bases from J, leaving 12 bases between. The germline CDR1 and CDR2 sequences are MNHEY and SVGAGI. The CDR3 protein is CASSYSEGSYYEQYF. The CDR3 nucleotides read TGTGCCAGCAGTTACTCGGAAGGTTCTTACTACGAGCAGTACTTC.

V and J are TRBV5-1 and TRBJ2-3; TRBD2 might be the D (7 bases). Trimming took off 1 base at V and 5 bases at J, with 11 bases between the two ends. The CDR3 is made up of 14 amino acids. The germline V gene has CDR1 SGHRS and CDR2 YFSETQ. CDR3 DNA sequence: TGCGCCAGCAGCTTGCGGGGGGCAGGAGATACGCAGTATTTT. It yields the protein CASSLRGAGDTQYF.

To note about this clone: Other DNA sequences in the same sample also yield this CDR3. This chain links TRBV5-1 with TRBJ2-1, with D unresolved. This CDR3 is built from 12 residues. Per germline, CDR1 SGHRS and CDR2 YFSETQ. V was cut by 0 bases and J by 6 bases, with 4 bases left in between. The chain's CDR3 is CASSLAFNEQFF. The CDR3 coding sequence is TGCGCCAGCAGCTTGGCCTTCAATGAGCAGTTCTTC.

The DNA of the CDR3 is TGTGCCAGCACCGGGACAGACAGCTCCTACGAGCAGTACTTC. Translated, it gives CASTGTDSSYEQYF. The chain has TRBV6-6 and TRBJ2-7; 7 bases map to TRBD1. The CDR3 length is 14 residues. Trimming at V came to 7 bases and at J to 0 bases, leaving 6 bases not matched to a gene. Germline lookup yields CDR1 MNHNY and CDR2 SVGAGI (reference sequence).

The chain employs TRBV9 and TRBJ2-3; no clear D gene. The V gene's germline CDR1 is SGDLS and CDR2 YYNGEE. The CDR3 has 15 amino acids. Trimming took off 0 bases at V and 0 bases at J, with 8 bases between the two ends. CDR3 nucleotides: TGTGCCAGCAGCGTAGAGTTGTTGAGCACAGATACGCAGTATTTT. Protein sequence: CASSVELLSTDTQYF.

The J gene is TRBJ1-2, the V gene TRBV29-1, with 7 bases lining up with TRBD1. Unmatched junction bases numbered 4, after V lost 6 bases and J lost 0 bases. The CDR3 is 13 residues long. Germline assignment: CDR1 SQVTM and CDR2 ANQGSEA. CDR3 in amino acids: CSVETGANYGYTF. The CDR3 coding sequence is TGCAGCGTGGAAACAGGGGCTAACTATGGCTACACCTTC.

This clone was seen a single time. The chain uses TRBV7-2 and TRBJ1-4, with D maybe TRBD1 (5 bases). CDR1 and CDR2 from the germline V gene are SGHTA and FQGNSA. The CDR3 sequence is 15 residues long. The V end lost 0 bases, the J end lost 8 bases, and 13 bases lay between the germline ends. The CDR3 DNA sequence: TGTGCCAGCAGCTTAGCGCGGGGGGTACGGGAAAAACTGTTTTTT. Protein: CASSLARGVREKLFF.

This chain connects TRBV6-1 to TRBJ2-2, with TRBD1 matching 10 bases. The V gene end was trimmed by 6 bases and the J gene end by 4 bases; junction bases not matched to a gene: 5. Per germline, CDR1 MNHNS and CDR2 SASEGT. This CDR3 is built from 15 residues. The CDR3 reads CASRRQGASTGELFF. The CDR3 DNA reads TGTGCCAGCAGGCGACAGGGGGCGAGCACCGGGGAGCTGTTTTTT.

The chain carries TRBV7-3 and TRBJ2-1; weak D call: TRBD1 (6 bases). The CDR3 has 16 amino acids. V dropped 4 bases and J dropped 4 bases, with 17 bases sitting between them. Germline V lookup: CDR1 SGHTA, CDR2 FQGTGA. The CDR3 DNA reads TGTGCCAGCAGCTGGATAGGACGACAGGATTACAATGAGCAGTTCTTC. This gives the protein CASSWIGRQDYNEQFF.

The rearrangement links TRBV19 to TRBJ2-2; tentatively, D is TRBD1 (6 bases). Germline V gives CDR1 LNHDA, CDR2 SQIVND (reference sequence). There are 17 residues in the CDR3. V lost 5 bases and J 3 bases, leaving 19 bases between the germline ends. The CDR3 DNA sequence: TGTGCCAGTAGTCCCCAGGGTTGGCAGGGGTACACCGGGGAGCTGTTTTTT. Its protein is CASSPQGWQGYTGELFF.

Only one count was recorded for this clone. This chain links TRBV7-3 with TRBJ2-5, with 10 nucleotides matching TRBD2. Germline V gene data show CDR1 as SGHTA and CDR2 as FQGTGA. The CDR3 runs 16 residues. V was pared by 5 bases and J by 4 bases, with 10 bases of the junction left unmatched. The CDR3 loop is CASSPSSGRAGETQYF. The DNA of the CDR3 is TGTGCCAGCAGCCCCTCGAGCGGGAGGGCCGGAGAGACCCAGTACTTC.

The chain links TRBV6-6 to TRBJ1-1; TRBD1 aligns across 9 bases. With 2 bases clipped from V and 1 base from J, the junction kept 2 bases outside the gene matches. In germline, CDR1 is MNHNY, CDR2 SVGAGI (reference sequence). This CDR3 comprises 15 residues. The CDR3: CASSYPQGANTEAFF. CDR3 DNA sequence: TGTGCCAGCAGTTACCCACAGGGGGCGAACACTGAAGCTTTCTTT.

This chain uses TRBV5-1 with TRBJ2-7; no clear D gene. Germline CDR1 reads SGHRS; CDR2 reads YFSETQ. CDR3 size: 13 residues. V shed 1 base and J shed 4 bases, with 9 bases lying between them. The DNA of the CDR3 is TGCGCCAGCAGCTTGACGATAGGTTACGAGCAGTACTTC. The encoded protein is CASSLTIGYEQYF.

V usage is TRBV2 and J usage is TRBJ2-7; D possibly matches TRBD1 or TRBD2 (5 bases each). The germline gives CDR1 SNHLY, CDR2 FYNNEI. The CDR3 is made up of 15 amino acids. Trimming stripped 6 bases from V and 6 bases from J, with 21 bases between. The CDR3 sequence: CASRLARLKGTEQYF. In DNA form, the CDR3 reads TGTGCCAGCAGATTAGCGCGGCTGAAGGGGACCGAGCAGTACTTC.

As regards this clone: Distinct nucleotide sequences in the sample also encode this CDR3. This rearrangement joins TRBV11-2 to TRBJ2-7; 11 bases match TRBD2. The CDR3 sequence is 14 residues long. J lost 3 bases, V lost 2 bases, and 0 bases had no gene match. Germline lookup yields CDR1 SGHAT and CDR2 FQNNGV. This CDR3 is CASSLLAGGYEQYF. In nucleotides, the CDR3 is TGTGCCAGCAGCTTACTAGCGGGAGGCTACGAGCAGTACTTC.

This clone was detected only once. The CDR3, as DNA: TGCAGCGCTTCAGGGGCCCCTCTCTACGAGCAGTACTTC. It yields the protein CSASGAPLYEQYF. The chain recombines TRBV29-1 with TRBJ2-7; the D gene is possibly TRBD1 (6 bases). Trimming pared 7 bases from V and 3 bases from J, leaving 16 bases between. The CDR3 covers 13 residues. Germline V gene data show CDR1 as SQVTM and CDR2 as ANQGSEA.

Written as DNA, the CDR3 is TGTGCCAGCTCACTAGCGGGAGCAAAGAATGAGCAGTTCTTC. Encoded protein: CASSLAGAKNEQFF. This chain uses TRBV18 with TRBJ2-1, with 9 bases matching TRBD2. With 4 bases clipped from V and 7 bases from J, the junction kept 5 bases outside the gene matches. The CDR3 is 14 residues long. From germline, CDR1 is KGHSH and CDR2 LQKENI.

This chain connects TRBV10-3 to TRBJ1-4; D is ambiguous. Trimming stripped 1 base from V and 8 bases from J, with 11 bases between. Germline V gene sequence: CDR1 ENHRY, CDR2 SYGVKD. CDR3 size: 14 residues. This CDR3 is CAISEWLGTEKLFF. CDR3 nucleotide sequence: TGTGCCATCAGTGAGTGGTTAGGTACCGAAAAACTGTTTTTT.

The J gene is TRBJ2-7, the V gene TRBV28; 12 bases align to TRBD1. This CDR3 contains 14 residues. Germline trimming cut 7 bases from V and 4 bases from J; bases unmatched to any gene: 5. Germline V gene sequence: CDR1 MDHEN, CDR2 SYDVKM. The CDR3 loop reads CASNRDRGRYEQYF. DNA of the CDR3: TGTGCCAGCAATCGGGACAGGGGGCGGTACGAGCAGTACTTC.

This chain links TRBV9 with TRBJ2-5; 7 bases line up with TRBD2. Germline V gene lookup returns CDR1 SGDLS and CDR2 YYNGEE. V trimming: 0 bases; J trimming: 5 bases; junction bases outside the gene matches: 13. This CDR3 has 17 amino acids. The CDR3 sequence: CASSVVGSREYGETQYF. The CDR3 coding sequence is TGTGCCAGCAGCGTAGTCGGGTCGCGGGAGTATGGGGAGACCCAGTACTTC.

V is TRBV19 and J is TRBJ2-7; possible D gene TRBD2, 6 bases. V was clipped by 6 bases and J by 4 bases, with 22 bases between them. This CDR3 region has 16 residues. The germline V gene encodes CDR1 LNHDA and CDR2 SQIVND (reference sequence). The CDR3 region is CASSRDSGTGLYEQYF. In DNA, the CDR3 is TGTGCCAGTAGCAGAGATTCCGGGACTGGATTATACGAGCAGTACTTC.